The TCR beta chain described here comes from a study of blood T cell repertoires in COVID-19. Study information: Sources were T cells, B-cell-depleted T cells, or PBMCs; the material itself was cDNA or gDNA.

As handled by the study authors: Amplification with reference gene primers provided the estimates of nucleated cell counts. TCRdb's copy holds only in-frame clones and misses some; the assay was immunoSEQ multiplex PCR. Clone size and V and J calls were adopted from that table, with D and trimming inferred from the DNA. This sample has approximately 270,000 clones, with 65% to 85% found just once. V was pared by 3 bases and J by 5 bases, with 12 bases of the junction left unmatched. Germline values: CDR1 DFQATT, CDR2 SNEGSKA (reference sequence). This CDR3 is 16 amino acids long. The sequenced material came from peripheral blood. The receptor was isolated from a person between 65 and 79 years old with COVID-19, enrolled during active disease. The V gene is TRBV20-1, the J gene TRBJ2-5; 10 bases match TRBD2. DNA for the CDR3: TGCAGTGCTAGTGGGGCTAGCGGGGGTCGGGCGGAGACCCAGTACTTC. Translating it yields CSASGASGGRAETQYF.